A single sample gave rise to the 13 T cell receptor beta chains below, sequenced in a study of blood T cell repertoires in COVID-19. Assay: immunoSEQ multiplex PCR; the TCRdb copy retains only in-frame clones and omits some. In the table there are 90,000 to 130,000 clones, approximately 65% of which are singletons. Sequencing input: peripheral blood. Receptors originate from a woman in her sixties or seventies with acute or convalescent COVID-19.

V usage is TRBV30 and J usage is TRBJ2-1, with 8 bases fitting TRBD2. Per germline, CDR1 GTSNPN and CDR2 SVGIG (reference sequence). This CDR3 contains 14 residues. The V and J ends lost 8 bases and 4 bases, in that order; junction bases with no gene match: 10. This CDR3 is CALLSGGAYNEQFF. CDR3 nucleotides: TGTGCCCTCCTTTCGGGGGGGGCATACAATGAGCAGTTCTTC.

The chain is built from TRBV30 and TRBJ1-6, with D possibly being TRBD1 (6 bases). The CDR3 spans 14 residues. Trimming pared 5 bases from V and 0 bases from J, leaving 8 bases between. Germline V gives CDR1 GTSNPN, CDR2 SVGIG (reference sequence). CDR3 loop: CAWQGSSYNSPLHF. Here the CDR3 DNA reads TGTGCCTGGCAGGGGTCCTCCTATAATTCACCCCTCCACTTT.

This clone has a count of ten or more. Here the CDR3 reads CASSVGSVAGYTF. CDR3 bases: TGTGCCAGCAGCGTAGGGAGCGTTGCGGGCTACACCTTC. J is TRBJ1-2 and V is TRBV6-5; D not resolved. The V and J ends lost 6 bases and 8 bases respectively, with 16 bases between them. CDR3 length: 13 residues. Germline V lookup: CDR1 MNHEY, CDR2 SVGAGI.

The J gene is TRBJ2-7, the V gene TRBV7-2; TRBD2 aligns across 10 bases. J gave up 4 bases and V 4 bases, and 4 bases lay outside the gene matches. In germline, CDR1 is SGHTA, CDR2 FQGNSA. The CDR3 is 14 residues long. The CDR3 reads CASSSTSGWYEQYF. The CDR3 DNA sequence: TGTGCCAGCAGCTCGACTAGCGGGTGGTACGAGCAGTACTTC.

This clone was recorded only once. This chain connects TRBV5-1 to TRBJ1-2; 7 bases line up with TRBD1. V gave up 4 bases and J gave up 4 bases; unmatched junction bases: 10. The CDR3 sequence is 15 residues long. The V gene's germline CDR1 is SGHRS and CDR2 YFSETQ. In nucleotides, the CDR3 is TGCGCCAGCAGCCCAGGGACAGAGACCTCCTATGGCTACACCTTC. It specifies CASSPGTETSYGYTF.

The chain carries TRBV2 and TRBJ1-3; 8 bases match TRBD1. The germline V gene has CDR1 SNHLY and CDR2 FYNNEI. The CDR3 is 15 residues long. The V and J ends lost 6 bases and 0 bases, in that order; junction bases with no gene match: 4. The CDR3 nucleotides are TGTGCCAGCAGCCCCGGACAGGGCTCTGGAAACACCATATATTTT. It is translated as CASSPGQGSGNTIYF.

The gene calls are TRBV9 and TRBJ1-2, with D unresolved. V gave up 0 bases and J gave up 8 bases, with 8 bases separating them. CDR3 length: 12 residues. Germline-derived CDR1 and CDR2 are SGDLS and YYNGEE. The CDR3 spells CASSVVGRGYTF. CDR3 DNA: TGTGCCAGCAGCGTAGTGGGCAGAGGCTACACCTTC.

This clone showed up just once. This chain links TRBV2 with TRBJ1-1, with D unresolved. The CDR3 has 14 residues. The V gene's germline CDR1 is SNHLY and CDR2 FYNNEI. Trimming left V 7 bases short and J 3 bases short, with 15 bases between. CDR3 amino acids: CASNRRREDTEAFF. The CDR3 DNA follows: TGTGCCAGCAACAGACGGCGCGAAGACACTGAAGCTTTCTTT.

The chain is built from TRBV4-3 and TRBJ1-2; weak D call: TRBD1 (5 bases). Trimming removed 0 bases at V and 6 bases at J, with 14 bases between. The CDR3 consists of 15 residues. Germline lookup yields CDR1 LGHNA and CDR2 YSLEER. CDR3: CASSQDKAGYDGYTF. DNA for the CDR3: TGCGCCAGCAGCCAAGATAAGGCAGGGTACGATGGCTACACCTTC.

V and J are TRBV11-3 and TRBJ2-1; 8 bases match TRBD2. V was clipped by 0 bases and J by 8 bases; unmatched bases: 6. CDR3 length: 15 residues. Per germline, CDR1 SGHNT and CDR2 YENEEA. The CDR3 sequence: CASSLDGRGVDEQFF. Here the CDR3 DNA reads TGTGCCAGCAGCTTAGACGGGCGGGGGGTCGATGAGCAGTTCTTC.

In this sample, this clone turned up a few times. The rearrangement uses TRBV5-5 and TRBJ2-2; 8 bases match TRBD1. V lost 3 bases and J lost 5; bases outside the gene matches: 6. CDR1 SGHKS and CDR2 YYEKEE come from the germline V gene (reference sequence). The CDR3 runs to 15 residues. The CDR3 DNA follows: TGTGCCAGCAGCTGGAGGACAGGGCGGACCGGGGAGCTGTTTTTT. This translates into CASSWRTGRTGELFF.

The chain uses TRBV7-2 and TRBJ1-1; D call uncertain. V lost 3 bases and J lost 4, with 9 bases in between. The CDR3 runs to 13 residues. Germline V gene sequence: CDR1 SGHTA, CDR2 FQGNSA. CDR3 bases: TGTGCCAGCAGCTTTTCCCTTTCCACTGAAGCTTTCTTT. Protein product: CASSFSLSTEAFF. The full variable domain, completed using reference TRBV7-2 and TRBJ1-1, is GAGVSQSPSNKVTEKGKDVELRCDPISGHTALYWYRQSLGQGLEFLIYFQGNSAPDKSGLPSDRFSAERTGGSVSTLTIQRTQQEDSAVYLCASSFSLSTEAFFGQGTRLTVV.

This clone was counted only a few times. V usage is TRBV6-5 and J usage is TRBJ1-3, with D unresolved. This CDR3 comprises 14 residues. Trimming stripped 5 bases from V and 2 bases from J, with 10 bases between. Germline V gene sequence: CDR1 MNHEY, CDR2 SVGAGI. For the CDR3, the DNA is TGTGCCAGCAGTCGTCGGGGAACTGGAAACACCATATATTTT. It encodes CASSRRGTGNTIYF.